This T cell receptor (beta chain) comes out of a study of neurological immune-mediated disorders. Study conclusions and caveats: HTLV-1-associated myelopathy had the most TCR clonal expansion, and multiple sclerosis had the least, less than healthy controls. The absence of shared CDR3 amino acid sequences among expanded clones across subjects suggests private repertoires in all groups.

The CDR3 extends over 15 amino acids. Germline CDR1 reads SGHRS; CDR2 reads YFSETQ. J gave up 4 bases and V 0 bases, and 5 bases lay outside the gene matches. This clonotype was observed many times. Its target is not known. 5'RACE employing 10-nucleotide random UMIs yielded the cDNA. TCRdb processed the 5' RACE reads anew with MiXCR; each CDR3 protein has one entry. The data show about 59,000 distinct CDR3 sequences, less than 25% seen once. The time point: technical triplicate 2. Unsorted libraries came from 2 million PBMCs stored at -80 °C. The sequenced sample was PBMCs. The TCR sequence derives from a man in his sixties with HTLV-1-associated myelopathy (HAM/TSP). The V call is TRBV5-1, the J call TRBJ2-7; 9 nucleotides line up with TRBD2. In DNA, the CDR3 is TGCGCCAGCAGCTTGGGTAGCGGGAGAGGTTACGAGCAGTACTTC. Protein: CASSLGSGRGYEQYF.